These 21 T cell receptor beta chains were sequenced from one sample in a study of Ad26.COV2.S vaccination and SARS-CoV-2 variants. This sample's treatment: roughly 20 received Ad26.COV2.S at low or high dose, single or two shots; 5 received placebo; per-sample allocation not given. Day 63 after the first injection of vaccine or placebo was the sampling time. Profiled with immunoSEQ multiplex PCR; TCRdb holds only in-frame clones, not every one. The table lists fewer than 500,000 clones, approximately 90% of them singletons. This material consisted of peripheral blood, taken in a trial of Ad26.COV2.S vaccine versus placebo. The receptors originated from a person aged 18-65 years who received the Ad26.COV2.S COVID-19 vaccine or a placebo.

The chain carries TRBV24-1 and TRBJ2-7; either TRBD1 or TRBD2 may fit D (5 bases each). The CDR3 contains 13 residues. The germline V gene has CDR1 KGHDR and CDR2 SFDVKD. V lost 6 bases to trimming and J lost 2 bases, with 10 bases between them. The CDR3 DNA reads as TGTGCCACCAGTCGGGACGGAACCTACGAGCAGTACTTC. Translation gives CATSRDGTYEQYF.

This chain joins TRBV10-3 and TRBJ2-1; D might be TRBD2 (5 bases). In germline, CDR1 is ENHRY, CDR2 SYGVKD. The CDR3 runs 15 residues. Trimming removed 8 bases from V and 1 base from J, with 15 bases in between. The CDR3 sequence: CAIAGSVGSYNEQFF. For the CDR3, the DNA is TGTGCCATCGCAGGTAGCGTCGGTTCCTACAATGAGCAGTTCTTC.

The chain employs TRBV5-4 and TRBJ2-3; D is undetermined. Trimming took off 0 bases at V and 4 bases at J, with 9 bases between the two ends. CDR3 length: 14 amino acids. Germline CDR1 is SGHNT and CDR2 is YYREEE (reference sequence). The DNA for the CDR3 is TGTGCCAGCAGCTTGGTACTAAGATCAGATACGCAGTATTTT. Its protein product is CASSLVLRSDTQYF.

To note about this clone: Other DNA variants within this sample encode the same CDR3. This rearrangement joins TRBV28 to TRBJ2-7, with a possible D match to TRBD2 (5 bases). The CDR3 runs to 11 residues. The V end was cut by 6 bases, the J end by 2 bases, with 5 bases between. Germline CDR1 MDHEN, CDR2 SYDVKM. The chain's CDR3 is CASRGAYEQYF. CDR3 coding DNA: TGTGCCAGCAGGGGAGCCTACGAGCAGTACTTC.

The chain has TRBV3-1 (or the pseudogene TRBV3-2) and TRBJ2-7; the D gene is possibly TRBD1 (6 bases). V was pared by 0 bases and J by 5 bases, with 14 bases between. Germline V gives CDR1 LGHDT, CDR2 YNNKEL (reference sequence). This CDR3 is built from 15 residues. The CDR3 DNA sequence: TGTGCCAGCAGCCAAGATAGCCGACAGGTCCACGAGCAGTACTTC. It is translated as CASSQDSRQVHEQYF.

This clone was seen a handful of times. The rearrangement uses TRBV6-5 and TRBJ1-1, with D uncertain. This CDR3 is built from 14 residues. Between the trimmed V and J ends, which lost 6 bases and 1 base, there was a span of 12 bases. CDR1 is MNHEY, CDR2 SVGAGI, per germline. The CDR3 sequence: CASRAARRNTEAFF. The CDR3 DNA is TGTGCCAGCAGGGCTGCCAGGAGGAACACTGAAGCTTTCTTT.

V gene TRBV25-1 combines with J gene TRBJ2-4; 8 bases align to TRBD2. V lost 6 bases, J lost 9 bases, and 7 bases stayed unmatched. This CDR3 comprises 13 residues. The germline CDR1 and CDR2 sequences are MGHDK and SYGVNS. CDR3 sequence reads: CASRAREGGIQYF. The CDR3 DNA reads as TGTGCCAGCAGGGCCCGGGAGGGAGGCATTCAGTACTTC.

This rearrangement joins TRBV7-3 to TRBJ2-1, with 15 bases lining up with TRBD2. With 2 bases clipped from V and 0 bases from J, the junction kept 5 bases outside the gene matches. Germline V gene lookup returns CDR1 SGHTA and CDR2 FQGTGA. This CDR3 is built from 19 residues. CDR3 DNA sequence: TGTGCCAGCAGCTTAGGACTAGCGGGAGGGTTGAGCTCCTACAATGAGCAGTTCTTC. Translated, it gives CASSLGLAGGLSSYNEQFF. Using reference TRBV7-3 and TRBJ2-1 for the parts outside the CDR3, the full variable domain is GAGVSQTPSNKVTEKGKYVELRCDPISGHTALYWYRQSLGQGPEFLIYFQGTGAADDSGLPNDRFFAVRPEGSVSTLKIQRTERGDSAVYLCASSLGLAGGLSSYNEQFFGPGTRLTVL.

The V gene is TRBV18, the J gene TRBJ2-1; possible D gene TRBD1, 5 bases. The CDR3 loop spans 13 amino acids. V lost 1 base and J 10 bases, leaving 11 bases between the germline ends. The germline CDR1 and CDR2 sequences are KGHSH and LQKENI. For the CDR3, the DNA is TGTGCCAGCTCACCACAGACAGACCTAGAGCAGTTCTTC. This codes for CASSPQTDLEQFF.

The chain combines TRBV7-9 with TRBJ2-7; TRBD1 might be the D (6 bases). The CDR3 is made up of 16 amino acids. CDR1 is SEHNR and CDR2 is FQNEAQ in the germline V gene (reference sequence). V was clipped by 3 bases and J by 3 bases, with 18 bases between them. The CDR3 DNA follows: TGTGCCAGCAGCTTGAAAGGGCTTACAGGGAACTACGAGCAGTACTTC. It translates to CASSLKGLTGNYEQYF.

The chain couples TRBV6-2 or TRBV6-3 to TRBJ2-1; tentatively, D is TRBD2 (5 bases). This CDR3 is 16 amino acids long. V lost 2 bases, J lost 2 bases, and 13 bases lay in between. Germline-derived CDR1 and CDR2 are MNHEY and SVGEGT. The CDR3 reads CASSYIRGDTYNEQFF. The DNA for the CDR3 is TGTGCCAGCAGTTACATTCGGGGAGATACCTACAATGAGCAGTTCTTC.

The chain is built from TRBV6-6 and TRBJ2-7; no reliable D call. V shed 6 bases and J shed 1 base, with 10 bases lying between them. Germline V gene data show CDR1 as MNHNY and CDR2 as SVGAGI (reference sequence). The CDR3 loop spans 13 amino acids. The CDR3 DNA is TGTGCCAGCAGCACAACTACTTCCTACGAGCAGTACTTC. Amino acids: CASSTTTSYEQYF.

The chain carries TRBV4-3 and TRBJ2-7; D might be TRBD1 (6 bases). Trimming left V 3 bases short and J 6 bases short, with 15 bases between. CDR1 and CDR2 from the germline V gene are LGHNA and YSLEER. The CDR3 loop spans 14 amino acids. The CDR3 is CASSQDRYNSEQYF. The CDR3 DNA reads TGCGCCAGCAGCCAGGACAGATACAACTCCGAGCAGTACTTC.

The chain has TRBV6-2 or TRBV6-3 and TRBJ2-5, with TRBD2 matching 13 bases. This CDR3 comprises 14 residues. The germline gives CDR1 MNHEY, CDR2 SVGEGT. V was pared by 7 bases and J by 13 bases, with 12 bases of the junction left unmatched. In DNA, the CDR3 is TGTGCCAGCACCCCTGGACTAGCGGGAGTGGAGTCGTACTTC. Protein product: CASTPGLAGVESYF.

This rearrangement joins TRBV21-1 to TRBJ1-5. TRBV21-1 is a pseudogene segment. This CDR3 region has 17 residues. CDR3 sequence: CAAAPYDGWPSNQPQHF. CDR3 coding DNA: TGTGCCGCTGCACCTTATGACGGCTGGCCTAGCAATCAGCCCCAGCATTTT.

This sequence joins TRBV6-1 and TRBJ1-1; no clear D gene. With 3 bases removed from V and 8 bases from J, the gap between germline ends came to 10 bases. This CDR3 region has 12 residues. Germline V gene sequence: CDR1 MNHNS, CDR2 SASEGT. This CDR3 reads CASSDLAREAFF. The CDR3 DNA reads TGTGCCAGCAGTGATCTCGCCAGAGAAGCTTTCTTT.

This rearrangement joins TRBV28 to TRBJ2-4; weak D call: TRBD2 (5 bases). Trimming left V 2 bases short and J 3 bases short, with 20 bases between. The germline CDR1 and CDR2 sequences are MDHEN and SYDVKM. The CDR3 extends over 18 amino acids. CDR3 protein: CASSLRGNMVLVKNIQYF. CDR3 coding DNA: TGTGCCAGCAGTTTACGGGGTAACATGGTTCTAGTCAAAAACATTCAGTACTTC.

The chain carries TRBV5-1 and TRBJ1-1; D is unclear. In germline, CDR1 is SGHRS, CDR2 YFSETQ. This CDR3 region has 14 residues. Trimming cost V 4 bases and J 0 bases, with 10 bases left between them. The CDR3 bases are TGCGCCAGCAGCGGTATGACCGTGAACACTGAAGCTTTCTTT. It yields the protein CASSGMTVNTEAFF.

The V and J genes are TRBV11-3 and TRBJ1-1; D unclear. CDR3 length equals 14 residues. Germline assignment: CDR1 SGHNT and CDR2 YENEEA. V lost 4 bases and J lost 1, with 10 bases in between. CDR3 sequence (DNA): TGTGCCAGCAGCTCCACTCACGGGAACACTGAAGCTTTCTTT. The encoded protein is CASSSTHGNTEAFF.

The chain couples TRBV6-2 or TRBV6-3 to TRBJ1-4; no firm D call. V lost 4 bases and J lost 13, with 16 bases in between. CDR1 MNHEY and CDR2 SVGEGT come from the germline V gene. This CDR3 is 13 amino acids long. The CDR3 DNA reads TGTGCCAGCAGTTCCATTGCCCAAGCTGGACTGTTTTTT. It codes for CASSSIAQAGLFF.

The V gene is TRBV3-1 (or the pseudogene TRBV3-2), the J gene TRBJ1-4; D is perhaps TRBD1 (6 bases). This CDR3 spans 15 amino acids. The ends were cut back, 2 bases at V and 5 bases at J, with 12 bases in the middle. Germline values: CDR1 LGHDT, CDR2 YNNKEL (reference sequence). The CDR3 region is CASSQQGLGNEKLFF. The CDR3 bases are TGTGCCAGCAGCCAACAGGGGCTTGGGAATGAAAAACTGTTTTTT.